This record concerns one T cell receptor beta chain sequence. Its antigen is not known. Amplicons of TCR beta CDR3 were generated from genomic DNA by two-round multiplex PCR. It was primers specific to each TRBV and TRBJ gene that first-round PCR used. TCRdb called the multiplex PCR reads again in MiXCR, with one record for every CDR3 protein. Of around 51,000 distinct CDR3 sequences in the sample, 30% to 35% were seen once. CDR3 length: 15 amino acids. With V trimmed by 7 bases and J by 2 bases, 11 bases remained unmatched. Germline lookup yields CDR1 MDHEN and CDR2 SYDVKM. This record belongs to a study of prognosis after radiotherapy for stage I lung cancer. Study at large: Newly diagnosed primary stage I lung tumors were present in about 14 patients, and oligometastatic NSCLC after surgical resection of the primary tumor was present in several patients. Distant metastases developed in several patients after radiotherapy (median around 7 months); some 16 showed no significant progression. Patients numbered around 13 men and more than 5 women, aged about 53 to 84 with a median of approximately 74 years.

The study's findings and limits: The study left the tumor specificity of the expanded TCR clones undetermined.

The genes are TRBV28 and TRBJ2-7; 7 positions match TRBD1. This sequence was found in a donor over 45 with non-small cell lung cancer. The sequences come from PBMCs, collected before or after stereotactic body radiation therapy (not recorded which). The CDR3 loop is CASNYRDRDTYEQYF. DNA for the CDR3: TGTGCCAGCAATTACCGAGACAGGGACACCTACGAGCAGTACTTC. Full variable domain (missing parts from reference TRBV28 and TRBJ2-7): DVKVTQSSRYLVKRTGEKVFLECVQDMDHENMFWYRQDPGLGLRLIYFSYDVKMKEKGDIPEGYSVSREKKERFSLILESASTNQTSMYLCASNYRDRDTYEQYFGPGTRLTVT.